The 16 T cell receptor beta chains reported below all come from one sample, sequenced in a study of blood T cells in healthy people across ages. Next came a second PCR, run for about 7 to 12 cycles, which used a sample-barcoded 5' primer along with a J-beta primer mix. TCRdb passed the 5' RACE reads through MiXCR, listing each CDR3 protein once. The table lists more than 650,000 distinct CDR3 sequences, about 20% of them singletons, with around 21% in the top ten. The sequenced material came from blood. These receptors originate from a man in his 70s in good health.

The sample holds a few counts of this clonotype. The chain recombines TRBV5-1 with TRBJ2-1, with TRBD2 identical over 8 bases. The J call may not be correct, given that the DNA end is closer to TRBJ2-5. The CDR3 has 13 amino acids. In germline, CDR1 is SGHRS, CDR2 YFSETQ. CDR3 sequence: CASSVAGQETQYF. In DNA, the CDR3 is TGCGCCAGCAGCGTAGCGGGGCAAGAGACCCAGTACTTC.

CDR3 bases: TGCAGCGTTGGAGCTAGCGGGGAGACCCAGTACTTC. Translated, it gives CSVGASGETQYF. The V gene is TRBV29-1, the J gene TRBJ2-1; 8 nucleotides line up with TRBD2. Matching the DNA end better, TRBJ2-5 makes the J call doubtful. The CDR3 loop spans 12 amino acids. The germline V gene has CDR1 SQVTM and CDR2 ANQGSEA.

The chain combines TRBV5-6 with TRBJ2-1, with D perhaps given as TRBD1 or TRBD2 (6 bases each). The CDR3 contains 15 residues. V was trimmed by 0 bases and J by 3 bases, leaving 10 bases between them. Germline assignment: CDR1 SGHDT and CDR2 YYEEEE. The chain's CDR3 is CASSLARGHYNEQFF. The CDR3 region has the DNA TGTGCCAGCAGCTTGGCCCGGGGGCACTACAATGAGCAGTTCTTC.

CDR3 in DNA: TGTGCCAGCAGCGCGTGGGGGCGCACGGATGAGCAGTTCTTC. Amino acid sequence: CASSAWGRTDEQFF. The chain couples TRBV5-8 to TRBJ2-5; weak D call: TRBD1 (6 bases). TRBJ2-1 matches the DNA end more closely, so the J call is doubtful. Germline V CDR1 and CDR2: SGHTS, YDEGEE. The CDR3 is 14 residues long.

The V gene is TRBV13, the J gene TRBJ2-7; D remains ambiguous. Germline-derived CDR1 and CDR2 are PRHDT and FYEKMQ (reference sequence). The length of the CDR3 is 14 residues. Trimming took 5 bases from V and 1 from J, leaving 12 bases between them. The CDR3 DNA sequence: TGTGCCAGCAGCCCCGTTGGGGAATCCTACGAGCAGTACTTC. It encodes CASSPVGESYEQYF. Using reference TRBV13 and TRBJ2-7 for the parts outside the CDR3, the full variable domain is AAGVIQSPRHLIKEKRETATLKCYPIPRHDTVYWYQQGPGQDPQFLISFYEKMQSDKGSIPDRFSAQQFSDYHSELNMSSLELGDSALYFCASSPVGESYEQYFGPGTRLTVT.

This chain connects TRBV6-6 to TRBJ2-5; 9 bases line up with TRBD2. The DNA end lines up better with TRBJ2-7; the J call may be wrong. The germline V gene has CDR1 MNHNY and CDR2 SVGAGI (reference sequence). CDR3 size: 16 residues. This CDR3 is CASRTSGRSSSYEQYV. The CDR3 region has the DNA TGTGCCAGCAGAACTAGCGGGCGCTCCTCGTCTTACGAGCAGTACGTC.

This chain joins TRBV6-1 and TRBJ1-1, with D tentatively TRBD1 (5 bases). Germline V gene data show CDR1 as MNHNS and CDR2 as SASEGT. There are 13 residues in the CDR3. Trimming cost V 10 bases and J 5 bases, with 17 bases left between them. The CDR3 DNA reads TGTGCCACTAAGGACACCCTGGGGACTGAAGCTTTCTTT. It specifies CATKDTLGTEAFF.

The genes are TRBV6-2 or TRBV6-3 and TRBJ2-6; D might be TRBD2 (7 bases). V was shortened by 6 bases and J by 1 base, with 22 bases between the two germline ends. Germline CDR1 reads MNHEY; CDR2 reads SVGEGT. The CDR3 is 19 residues long. The CDR3 DNA is TGTGCCAGCAGCCCCAGGGGTACCCTAGCGGCTTCTGGGGCCAACGTCCTGACTTTC. Its protein product is CASSPRGTLAASGANVLTF.

The rearrangement uses TRBV6-1 and TRBJ1-1, with D unclear. The V gene's germline CDR1 is MNHNS and CDR2 SASEGT. Trimming shortened V by 7 bases and J by 0 bases, and 9 bases separated the two germline ends. The CDR3 is made up of 13 amino acids. CDR3 sequence: CASITEMNTEAFF. The CDR3 region has the DNA TGTGCCAGCATAACAGAAATGAACACTGAAGCTTTCTTT.

V gene TRBV5-1 combines with J gene TRBJ2-3, with D perhaps TRBD2 (7 bases). Per the germline V gene, CDR1 is SGHRS and CDR2 is YFSETQ. The CDR3 consists of 16 residues. V was clipped by 4 bases and J by 0 bases, with 15 bases between them. CDR3 sequence: CASSLLADSSTDTQYF. The CDR3 region has the DNA TGCGCCAGCAGCCTCCTAGCGGACAGTAGCACAGATACGCAGTATTTT. Full variable domain (rest looked up from reference TRBV5-1 and TRBJ2-3): KAGVTQTPRYLIKTRGQQVTLSCSPISGHRSVSWYQQTPGQGLQFLFEYFSETQRNKGNFPGRFSGRQFSNSRSEMNVSTLELGDSALYLCASSLLADSSTDTQYFGPGTRLTVL.

The chain has TRBV27 and TRBJ2-3; 9 nucleotides line up with TRBD2. The closer fit of TRBJ2-7 to the DNA end suggests the J call may be wrong. CDR1 is MNHEY and CDR2 is SMNVEV in the germline V gene (reference sequence). The CDR3 is 15 residues long. CDR3 loop: CASRSLAGGLQEQYF. The CDR3 DNA sequence: TGTGCCAGCAGATCACTAGCGGGTGGGCTCCAAGAGCAGTACTTC.

The chain carries TRBV10-3 and TRBJ2-1; tentative D call: TRBD1 (8 bases). V was shortened by 6 bases and J by 9 bases, with 18 bases between the two germline ends. Germline V gene sequence: CDR1 ENHRY, CDR2 SYGVKD. CDR3 size: 14 residues. This chain's CDR3 is CAIRNRGEGSEQFF. The DNA of the CDR3 is TGTGCCATCAGGAACAGGGGGGAGGGTTCTGAGCAGTTCTTC.

V is TRBV3-1 and J is TRBJ1-4; D possibly corresponds to TRBD1 (6 bases). The V and J ends lost 2 bases and 4 bases respectively, with 8 bases between them. The germline V gene has CDR1 LGHDT and CDR2 YNNKEL (reference sequence). The CDR3 sequence is 14 residues long. DNA for the CDR3: TGTGCCAGCAGCCAAAGACAGGATAATGAAAAACTGTTTTTT. Translation gives CASSQRQDNEKLFF.

In this sample, this clonotype turned up a few times. The junction and the germline gene differ at one end; a read error may be behind it. The chain employs TRBV7-6 and TRBJ2-1, with TRBD2 as a possible D gene (6 bases). Germline V gene data show CDR1 as SGHVS and CDR2 as FNYEAQ. The CDR3 is made up of 15 amino acids. This CDR3 is CASSLVGSSYNEQSF. The CDR3 DNA sequence: TGTGCCAGCAGCCTAGTCGGGAGCTCCTACAATGAGCAGTCCTTC.

The genes are TRBV14 and TRBJ2-1, with 9 bases matching TRBD2. The V segment lost 3 bases and the J segment 9 bases; nucleotides outside the gene matches: 3. Germline CDR1 is SGHDN and CDR2 is FVKESK. The CDR3 contains 13 residues. CDR3 region: CASSHSGGSEQFF. The DNA for the CDR3 is TGTGCCAGCAGCCATAGCGGGGGATCTGAGCAGTTCTTC.

The rearrangement links TRBV6-2 or TRBV6-3 to TRBJ2-1, with D tentatively TRBD1 (6 bases). The J call may be incorrect, as the DNA end agrees better with TRBJ2-7. The CDR3 covers 13 residues. Germline V lookup: CDR1 MNHEY, CDR2 SVGEGT. CDR3 amino acids: CASCQDRHYEQYV. The CDR3 nucleotides are TGTGCCAGCTGTCAGGACAGACACTACGAGCAGTACGTC.